This TCR beta chain comes out of a study of OX40 agonist ivuxolimab in advanced cancers. Study as a whole: Patients were given ivuxolimab, an antibody that agonizes OX40 (CD134).

Points from the study as a whole: Averaged across samples, CD8+ T cells carried more expanded clones than CD4+ did. Among the lowest peripheral clonal expansion occurred in 0.1-3.0 mg/kg partial responders.

Blood samples were obtained at baseline, cycle 4 day 1, and cycle 7 day 1. On this clone itself: The antigen remains undetermined.

Assay: immunoSEQ multiplex PCR; the TCRdb copy retains only in-frame clones and omits some. The data contain more than 85,000 clones, about nine tenths of them seen just once; the ten biggest clones take up 0.25% to 0.35%. Germline trimming cut 7 bases from V and 5 bases from J; bases unmatched to any gene: 7. CDR3 size: 14 residues. Per germline, CDR1 WSHSY and CDR2 SAAADI. This clonotype was obtained from an adult with an advanced solid tumor such as melanoma, head and neck, liver or kidney cancer. Material: CD4+ or CD8+ T cells sorted from blood, obtained in a trial of the OX40 agonist ivuxolimab. This chain links TRBV10-2 with TRBJ2-7; TRBD2 matches at 11 bases. DNA of the CDR3: TGCGCCAGCAAACCCTCGACTAGCGGGAACGAGCAGTACTTC. It encodes CASKPSTSGNEQYF.